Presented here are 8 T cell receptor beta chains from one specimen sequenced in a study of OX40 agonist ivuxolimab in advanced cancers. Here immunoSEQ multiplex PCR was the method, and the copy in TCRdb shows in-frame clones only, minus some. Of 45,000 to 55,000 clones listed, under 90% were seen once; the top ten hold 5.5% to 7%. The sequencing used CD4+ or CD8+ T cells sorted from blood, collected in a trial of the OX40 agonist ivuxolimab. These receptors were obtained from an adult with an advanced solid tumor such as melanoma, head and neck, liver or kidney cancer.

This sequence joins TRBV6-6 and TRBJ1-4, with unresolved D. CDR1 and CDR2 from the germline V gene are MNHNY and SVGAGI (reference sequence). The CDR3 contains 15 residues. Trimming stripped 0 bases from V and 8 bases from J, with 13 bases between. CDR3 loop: CASSYSNPSGEKLFF. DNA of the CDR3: TGTGCCAGCAGTTACTCGAACCCCTCGGGGGAAAAACTGTTTTTT.

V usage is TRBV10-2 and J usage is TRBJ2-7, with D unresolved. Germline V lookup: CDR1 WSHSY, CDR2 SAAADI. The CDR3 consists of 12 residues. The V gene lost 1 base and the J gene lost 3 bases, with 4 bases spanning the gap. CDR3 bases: TGCGCCAGCAGTGAGTTGGGCTACGAGCAGTACGTC. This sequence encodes CASSELGYEQYV.

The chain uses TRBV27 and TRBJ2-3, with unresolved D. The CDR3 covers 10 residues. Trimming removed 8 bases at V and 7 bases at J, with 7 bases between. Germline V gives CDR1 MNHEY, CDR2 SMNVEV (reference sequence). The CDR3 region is CASGWNTQYF. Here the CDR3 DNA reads TGTGCCAGCGGTTGGAATACGCAGTATTTT.

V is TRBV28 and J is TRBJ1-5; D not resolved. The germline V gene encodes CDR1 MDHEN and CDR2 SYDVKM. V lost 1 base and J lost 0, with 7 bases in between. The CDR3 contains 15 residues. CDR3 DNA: TGTGCCAGCAGTTTATATGGTGATAGCAATCAGCCCCAGCATTTT. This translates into CASSLYGDSNQPQHF.

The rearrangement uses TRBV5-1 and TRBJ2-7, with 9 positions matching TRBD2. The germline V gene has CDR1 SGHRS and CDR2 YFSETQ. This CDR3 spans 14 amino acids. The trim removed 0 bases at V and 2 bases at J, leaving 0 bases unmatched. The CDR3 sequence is CASSLGGRAYEQYF. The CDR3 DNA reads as TGCGCCAGCAGCTTGGGCGGGAGGGCCTACGAGCAGTACTTC.

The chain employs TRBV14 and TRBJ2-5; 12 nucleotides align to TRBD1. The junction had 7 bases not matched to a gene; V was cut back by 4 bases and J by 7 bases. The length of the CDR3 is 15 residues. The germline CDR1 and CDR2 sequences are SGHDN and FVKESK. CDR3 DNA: TGTGCCAGCAGCCCGGGACAGGGGGCAAGGGTGACCCAGTACTTC. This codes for CASSPGQGARVTQYF.

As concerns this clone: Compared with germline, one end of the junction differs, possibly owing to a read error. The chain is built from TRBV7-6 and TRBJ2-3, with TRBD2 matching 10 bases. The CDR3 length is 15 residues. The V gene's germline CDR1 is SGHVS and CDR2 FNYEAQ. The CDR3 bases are TGTGACAGCAGCCCGACTAGCGGGTTTCTTGATACGCAGTATTTT. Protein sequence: CDSSPTSGFLDTQYF.

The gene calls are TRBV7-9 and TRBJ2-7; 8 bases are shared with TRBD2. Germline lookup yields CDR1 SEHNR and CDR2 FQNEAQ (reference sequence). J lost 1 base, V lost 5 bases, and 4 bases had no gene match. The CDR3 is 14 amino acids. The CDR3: CASSPIAGSYEQYF. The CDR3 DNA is TGTGCCAGCAGCCCGATAGCGGGATCCTACGAGCAGTACTTC.